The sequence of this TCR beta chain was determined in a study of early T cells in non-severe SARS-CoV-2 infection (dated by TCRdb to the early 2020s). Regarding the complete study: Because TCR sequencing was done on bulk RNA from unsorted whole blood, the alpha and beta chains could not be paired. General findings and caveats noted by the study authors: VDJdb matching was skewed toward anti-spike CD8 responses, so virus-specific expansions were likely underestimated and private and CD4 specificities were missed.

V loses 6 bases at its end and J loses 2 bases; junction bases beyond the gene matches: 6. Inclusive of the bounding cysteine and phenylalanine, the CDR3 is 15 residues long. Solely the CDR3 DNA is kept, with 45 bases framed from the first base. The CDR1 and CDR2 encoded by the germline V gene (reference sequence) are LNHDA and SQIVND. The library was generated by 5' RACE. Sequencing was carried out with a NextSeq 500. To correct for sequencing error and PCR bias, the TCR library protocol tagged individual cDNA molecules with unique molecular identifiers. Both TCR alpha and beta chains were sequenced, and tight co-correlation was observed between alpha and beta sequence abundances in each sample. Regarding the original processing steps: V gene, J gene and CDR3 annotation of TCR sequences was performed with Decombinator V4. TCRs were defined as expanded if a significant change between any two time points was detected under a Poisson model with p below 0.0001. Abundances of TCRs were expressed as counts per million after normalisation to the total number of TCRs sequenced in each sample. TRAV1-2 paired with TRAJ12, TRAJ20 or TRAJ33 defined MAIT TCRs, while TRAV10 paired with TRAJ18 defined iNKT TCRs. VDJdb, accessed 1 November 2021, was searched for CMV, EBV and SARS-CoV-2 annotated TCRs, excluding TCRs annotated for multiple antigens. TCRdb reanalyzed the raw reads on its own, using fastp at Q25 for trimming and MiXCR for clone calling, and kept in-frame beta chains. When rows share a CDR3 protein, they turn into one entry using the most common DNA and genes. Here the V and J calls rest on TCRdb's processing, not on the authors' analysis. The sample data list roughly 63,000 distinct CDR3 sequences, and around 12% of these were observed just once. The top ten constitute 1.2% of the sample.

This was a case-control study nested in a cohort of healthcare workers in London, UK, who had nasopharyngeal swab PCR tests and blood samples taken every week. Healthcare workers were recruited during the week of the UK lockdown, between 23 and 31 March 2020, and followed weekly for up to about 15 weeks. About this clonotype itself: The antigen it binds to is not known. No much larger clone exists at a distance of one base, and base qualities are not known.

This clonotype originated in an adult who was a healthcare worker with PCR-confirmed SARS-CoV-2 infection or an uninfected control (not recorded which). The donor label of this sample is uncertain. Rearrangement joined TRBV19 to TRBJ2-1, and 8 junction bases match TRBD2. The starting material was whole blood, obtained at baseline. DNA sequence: TGTGCCAGTAGCCGCGGGGGGTCAACCTACAATGAGCAGTTCTTC. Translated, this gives CASSRGGSTYNEQFF.